A selection of T cell receptor beta chains follows, all from one sample in a study of HIV-infected children after antiretroviral therapy interruption. TCRdb used MiXCR to reprocess the 3' RACE reads, holding one entry per CDR3 protein. The sample records about 37,000 distinct CDR3 sequences, under 8% being singletons. The sequencing used CD45RA+ CD4+ T cells from PBMCs, pooled from several time points, collected from a donor given antiretroviral therapy, either interrupted or continuous. The receptor set was obtained from a pool of human donors with HIV. Both conserved end residues are part of each CDR3. A D gene is named only where the DNA matches it firmly. A clone size is listed for some rows: how often the clone was seen (once, few, many), or a class if it is expanded.

>TRBV6-6|many|TRBJ1-6|NA
TGTGCCAGCAGTGACCAGGGGAGTTCGCCCCTCTACTTT
CASSDQGSSPLYF
>TRBV25-1|NA|TRBJ1-1|NA
TGTGCCAGCAGCGGGGGGCTTGGCACCTTGAACACTGAAGCTTTCTTT
CASSGGLGTLNTEAFF
>TRBV5-1|few|TRBJ2-2|TRBD2
TGCGCCAGCAGCTTGTGGAACTACCCGGGAGGTAGCAACACCGGGGAGCTGTTTTTT
CASSLWNYPGGSNTGELFF
>TRBV19|many|TRBJ2-7|NA
TGTGCCAGTAGTACTGGGACGAATTCCTACGAGCAGTACTTC
CASSTGTNSYEQYF
>TRBV6-2/TRBV6-3|many|TRBJ1-2|TRBD1
TGTGCCAGCAGTTACCCCAGGACAGGAGATGGCTACACCTTC
CASSYPRTGDGYTF
>TRBV28|many|TRBJ2-3|NA
TGTGCCAGCAGTTGGGGGGCATCAGATACGCAGTATTTT
CASSWGASDTQYF
>TRBV7-9|many|TRBJ1-2|TRBD1
TGTGCCAGCACCTCGTCGGCTCAAAGACGGGACAGCCCCCATGGCTACACCTTC
CASTSSAQRRDSPHGYTF
>TRBV20-1|many|TRBJ2-7|TRBD2
TGCAGTGCTAGTGTAGCGGGAATCTACGAGCAGTACTTC
CSASVAGIYEQYF
>TRBV12-3/TRBV12-4|many|TRBJ1-2|NA
TGTGCAACGGGGCCCAGGGCAAAGGGCTACACCTTC
CATGPRAKGYTF
>TRBV28|many|TRBJ1-4|TRBD1
TGTGCCAGCAGTTCCCCGACAGGGACTAATGAAAAACTGTTTTTT
CASSSPTGTNEKLFF
>TRBV4-1|many|TRBJ2-3|NA
TGCGCCAGCAGCCAAGAAGGGGCGAGTGCAGAAACGCTGTATTTT
CASSQEGASAETLYF
>TRBV20-1|many|TRBJ1-1|NA
TGCAGTGCCAGCACAGGGAACACTGAAGCTTTCTTT
CSASTGNTEAFF
>TRBV5-1|many|TRBJ1-1|TRBD1
TGCGCCAGCAGAGCCGGACAGGGAAGGACTGAAGCTTTCTTT
CASRAGQGRTEAFF
>TRBV28|few|TRBJ2-1|NA
TGTGCCAGCAGAATAGGCTTACGAAGAAACAATGAGCAGTTCTTC
CASRIGLRRNNEQFF
>TRBV7-2|many|TRBJ2-7|TRBD1
TGTGCCAGCAGCGTCAAGACAGGGGACCCCCTCTACGAGCAGTACTTC
CASSVKTGDPLYEQYF
>TRBV4-3|NA|TRBJ2-7|NA
TGCGCCAGCAGCCAAGATCGGTACTACGAGCAGTACTTC
CASSQDRYYEQYF
>TRBV11-1|many|TRBJ2-5|NA
TGTGCCAGCAGTCGGACTGGGGGGGCCCAAGACACCCAGTACTTT
CASSRTGGAQDTQYF
>TRBV4-1|many|TRBJ2-2|NA
TGCGCCAGCAGCCTCCCCATAGGGGAGCTGTTTTTT
CASSLPIGELFF
>TRBV6-2/TRBV6-3|few|TRBJ2-1|TRBD2
TGTGCCAGCAGTTCCCCCCGTAGCGGGCCTTACAATGAGCAGTTCTTC
CASSSPRSGPYNEQFF
>TRBV24-1|many|TRBJ2-4|NA
TGTGCCACCAGTACAGGGCCGGTAGACATTCAGTACTTC
CATSTGPVDIQYF
>TRBV23-1|many|TRBJ2-7|NA
TGCGCCAGCAGCCACCGGATCTACGAGCAGTACTTC
CASSHRIYEQYF
>TRBV28|many|TRBJ1-5|TRBD1
TGTGCCAGCAGAGGACAGGGGGCTGGCAATCAGCCCCAGCATTTT
CASRGQGAGNQPQHF
>TRBV6-5|many|TRBJ1-1|NA
TGTGCCAGCACCAAGAACACTGAAGCTTTCTTT
CASTKNTEAFF
>TRBV28|few|TRBJ2-1|NA
TGTGCCAGCAGTAACCCGAATGAGCAGTTCTTC
CASSNPNEQFF
>TRBV2|NA|TRBJ2-3|TRBD2
TGTGCCAGCAGACCCGGTATAGCGGGGGCAGGTACGCAGTATTTT
CASRPGIAGAGTQYF
>TRBV7-2|NA|TRBJ2-7|TRBD2
TGTGCCAGCAGCTTTAGCGGGAGCTCCTACGAGCAGTACTTC
CASSFSGSSYEQYF
>TRBV7-8|many|TRBJ2-3|NA
TGTGCCAGCAGCGTCTTGCTTCATCGGGAGCGAGCAGATACGCAGTATTTT
CASSVLLHRERADTQYF